The clone carrying this TCR beta chain appeared once. This sample was included in a study of shared clonotypes between healthy human individuals. Overall study context: CD4 naive and CD4 memory each took three plates per donor, while CD8 naive took two and CD8 memory one.

Each sorted subset replicate got 200 ng genomic DNA, 30,000 or so genomes. Sequencing was performed with immunoSEQ multiplex PCR; in TCRdb, only in-frame clones are kept and a portion is missing. The sample carries over 400,000 clones, about 96% recorded once. Donors had no recently reported acute infections or vaccinations and were HIV-negative. The length of the CDR3 is 16 residues. Trimming removed 3 bases from V and 1 base from J, with 13 bases in between. Germline V gene data show CDR1 as LNHDA and CDR2 as SQIVND (reference sequence). This chain links TRBV19 with TRBJ2-1; D is perhaps TRBD1 (5 bases). Sequenced sample: naive CD4+ T cells sorted from blood. Specified subset: CD45RA+ positively selected. The clonotype was recovered from a woman in her thirties in good health. The CDR3 coding sequence is TGTGCCAGTAGTATCCAGGGTGGGCTATCCTACAATGAGCAGTTCTTC. Its translation is CASSIQGGLSYNEQFF. Drawing the rest from reference TRBV19 and TRBJ2-1, the complete variable domain is DGGITQSPKYLFRKEGQNVTLSCEQNLNHDAMYWYRQDPGQGLRLIYYSQIVNDFQKGDIAEGYSVSREKKESFPLTVTSAQKNPTAFYLCASSIQGGLSYNEQFFGPGTRLTVL.